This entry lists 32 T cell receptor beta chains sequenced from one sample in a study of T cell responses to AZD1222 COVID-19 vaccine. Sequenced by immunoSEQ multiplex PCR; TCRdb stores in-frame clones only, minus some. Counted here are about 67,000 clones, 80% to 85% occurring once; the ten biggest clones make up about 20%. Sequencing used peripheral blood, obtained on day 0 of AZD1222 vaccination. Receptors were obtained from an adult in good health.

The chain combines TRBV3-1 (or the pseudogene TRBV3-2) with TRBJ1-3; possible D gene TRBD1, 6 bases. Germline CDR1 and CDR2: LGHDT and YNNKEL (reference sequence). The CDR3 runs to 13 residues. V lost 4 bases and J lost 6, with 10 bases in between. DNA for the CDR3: TGTGCCAGCAGCCGCGGACAGTTAAACACCATATATTTT. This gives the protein CASSRGQLNTIYF.

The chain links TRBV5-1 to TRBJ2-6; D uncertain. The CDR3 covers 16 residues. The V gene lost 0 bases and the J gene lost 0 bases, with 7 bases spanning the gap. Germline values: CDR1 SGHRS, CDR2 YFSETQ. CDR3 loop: CASSLGAASGANVLTF. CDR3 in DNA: TGCGCCAGCAGCTTGGGAGCAGCCTCTGGGGCCAACGTCCTGACTTTC.

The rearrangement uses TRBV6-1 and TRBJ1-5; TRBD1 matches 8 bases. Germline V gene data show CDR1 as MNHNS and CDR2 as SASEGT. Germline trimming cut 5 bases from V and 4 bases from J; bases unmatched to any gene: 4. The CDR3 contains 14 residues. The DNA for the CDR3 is TGTGCCAGCAGTACGGGACAGGCTAATCAGCCCCAGCATTTT. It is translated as CASSTGQANQPQHF.

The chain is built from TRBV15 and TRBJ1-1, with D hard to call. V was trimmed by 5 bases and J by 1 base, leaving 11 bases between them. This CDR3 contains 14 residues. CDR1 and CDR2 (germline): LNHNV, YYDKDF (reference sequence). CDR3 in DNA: TGTGCCACCAGCGGCAAACTGACGAACACTGAAGCTTTCTTT. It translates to CATSGKLTNTEAFF.

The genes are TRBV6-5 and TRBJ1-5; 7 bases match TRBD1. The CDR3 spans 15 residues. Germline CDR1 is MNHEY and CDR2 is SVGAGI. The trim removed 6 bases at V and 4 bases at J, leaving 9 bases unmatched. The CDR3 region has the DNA TGTGCCAGCAGCCAGGAGACAGGGCCGAATCAGCCCCAGCATTTT. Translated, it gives CASSQETGPNQPQHF.

The CDR3 DNA follows: TGTGCCAGCAGGTCCCTTGGGGCAACTAATGAAAAACTGTTTTTT. Its protein product is CASRSLGATNEKLFF. The V gene is TRBV7-9, the J gene TRBJ1-4; D is undetermined. The CDR3 has 15 amino acids. V dropped 6 bases and J dropped 0 bases, with 11 bases sitting between them. Germline-derived CDR1 and CDR2 are SEHNR and FQNEAQ (reference sequence).

CDR3 region: CASSETSSRRADEQFF. As DNA, the CDR3 is TGTGCCAGCAGCGAGACTAGTAGCAGGAGGGCCGATGAGCAGTTCTTC. The chain is built from TRBV3-1 (or the pseudogene TRBV3-2) and TRBJ2-1; D might be TRBD2 (6 bases). Trimming shortened V by 5 bases and J by 8 bases, and 22 bases separated the two germline ends. The CDR3 totals 16 residues. Per germline, CDR1 LGHDT and CDR2 YNNKEL (reference sequence).

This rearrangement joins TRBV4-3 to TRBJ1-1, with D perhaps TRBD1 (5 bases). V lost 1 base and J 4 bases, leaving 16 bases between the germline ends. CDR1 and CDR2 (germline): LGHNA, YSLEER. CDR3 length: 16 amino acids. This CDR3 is CASSQAPTVVGTEAFF. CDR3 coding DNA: TGCGCCAGCAGCCAAGCTCCGACAGTAGTGGGCACTGAAGCTTTCTTT.

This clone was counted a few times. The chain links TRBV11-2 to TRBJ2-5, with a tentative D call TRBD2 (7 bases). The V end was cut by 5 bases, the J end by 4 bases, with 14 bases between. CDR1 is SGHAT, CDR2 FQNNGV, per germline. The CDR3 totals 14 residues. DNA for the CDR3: TGTGCCAGCAGCCGGGGGGCGGGGCGAGAGACCCAGTACTTC. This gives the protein CASSRGAGRETQYF.

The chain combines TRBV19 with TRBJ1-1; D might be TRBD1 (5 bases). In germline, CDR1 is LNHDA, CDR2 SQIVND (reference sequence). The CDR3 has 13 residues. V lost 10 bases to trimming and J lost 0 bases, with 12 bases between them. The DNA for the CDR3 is TGTGCCACCCTGGGACGGCTGAACACTGAAGCTTTCTTT. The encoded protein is CATLGRLNTEAFF.

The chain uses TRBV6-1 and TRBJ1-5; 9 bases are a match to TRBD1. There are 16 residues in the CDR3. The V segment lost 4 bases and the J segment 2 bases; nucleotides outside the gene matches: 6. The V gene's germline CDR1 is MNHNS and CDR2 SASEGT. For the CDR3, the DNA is TGTGCCAGCAGTGTACAGGGGGCGTTTCGCAATCAGCCCCAGCATTTT. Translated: CASSVQGAFRNQPQHF.

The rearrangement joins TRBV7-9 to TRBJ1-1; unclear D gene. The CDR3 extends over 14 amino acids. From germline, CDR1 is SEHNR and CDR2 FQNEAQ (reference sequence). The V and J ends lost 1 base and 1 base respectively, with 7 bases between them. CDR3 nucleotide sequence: TGTGCCAGCAGCTTAGGCGGGTCGAACACTGAAGCTTTCTTT. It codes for CASSLGGSNTEAFF.

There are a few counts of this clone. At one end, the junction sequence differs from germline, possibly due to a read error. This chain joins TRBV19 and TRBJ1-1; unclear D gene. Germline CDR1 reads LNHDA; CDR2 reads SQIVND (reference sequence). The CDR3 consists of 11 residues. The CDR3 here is CASSYYTEAFF. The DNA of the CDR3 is TGTGCCAGTAGTTATTACACCGAAGCTTTCTTT.

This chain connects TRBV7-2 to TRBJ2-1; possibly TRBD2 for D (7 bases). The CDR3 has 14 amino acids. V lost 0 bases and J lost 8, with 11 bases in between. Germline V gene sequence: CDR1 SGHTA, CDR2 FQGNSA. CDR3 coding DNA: TGTGCCAGCAGCTTAGCGGGGGGGCCCGATGAGCAGTTCTTC. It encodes CASSLAGGPDEQFF.

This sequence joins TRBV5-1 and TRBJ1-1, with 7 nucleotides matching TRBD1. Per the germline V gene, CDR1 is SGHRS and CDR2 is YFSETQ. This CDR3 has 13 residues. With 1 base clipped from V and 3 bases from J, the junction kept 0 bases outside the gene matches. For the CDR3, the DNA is TGCGCCAGCAGCTTGAGGGGGCACACTGAAGCTTTCTTT. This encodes CASSLRGHTEAFF.

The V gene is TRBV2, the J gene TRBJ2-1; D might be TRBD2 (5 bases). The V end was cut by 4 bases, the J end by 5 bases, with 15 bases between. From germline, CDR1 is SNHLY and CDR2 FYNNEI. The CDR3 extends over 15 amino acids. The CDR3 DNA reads TGTGCCAGCAGTGTGCAGGACTTGGCCCACAATGAGCAGTTCTTC. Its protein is CASSVQDLAHNEQFF.

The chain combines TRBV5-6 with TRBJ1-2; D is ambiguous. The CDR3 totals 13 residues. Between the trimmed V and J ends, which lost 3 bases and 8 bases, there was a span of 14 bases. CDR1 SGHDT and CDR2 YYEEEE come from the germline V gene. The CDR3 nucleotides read TGTGCCAGCAGCTCCGGAATGTCGGACGGCTACACCTTC. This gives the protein CASSSGMSDGYTF. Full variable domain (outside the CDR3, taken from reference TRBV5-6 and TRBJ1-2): DAGVTQSPTHLIKTRGQQVTLRCSPKSGHDTVSWYQQALGQGPQFIFQYYEEEERQRGNFPDRFSGHQFPNYSSELNVNALLLGDSALYLCASSSGMSDGYTFGSGTRLTVV.

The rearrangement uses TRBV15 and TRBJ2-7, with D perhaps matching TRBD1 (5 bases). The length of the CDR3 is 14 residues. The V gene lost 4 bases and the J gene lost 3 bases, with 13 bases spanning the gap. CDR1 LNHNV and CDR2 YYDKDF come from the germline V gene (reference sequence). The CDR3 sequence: CATSIDGHYYEQYF. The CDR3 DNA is TGTGCCACCAGCATCGACGGACACTACTACGAGCAGTACTTC.

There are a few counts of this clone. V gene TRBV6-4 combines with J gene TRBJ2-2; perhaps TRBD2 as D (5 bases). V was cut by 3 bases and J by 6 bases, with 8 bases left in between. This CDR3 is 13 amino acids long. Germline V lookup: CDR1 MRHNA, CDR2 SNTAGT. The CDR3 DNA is TGTGCCAGCAGTGAAAGTAGCGCCGGGGAGCTGTTTTTT. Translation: CASSESSAGELFF.

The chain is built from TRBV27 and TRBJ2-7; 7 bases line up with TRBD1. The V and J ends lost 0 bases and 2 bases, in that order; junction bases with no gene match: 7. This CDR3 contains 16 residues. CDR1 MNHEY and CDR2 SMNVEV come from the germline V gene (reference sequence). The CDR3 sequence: CASSLSRQGGAYEQYF. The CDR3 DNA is TGTGCCAGCAGTTTATCCCGACAGGGTGGGGCCTACGAGCAGTACTTC.

CDR3 region: CASSQDSARGYGYTF. DNA for the CDR3: TGCGCCAGCAGCCAAGATTCCGCGAGAGGCTATGGCTACACCTTC. The chain combines TRBV4-1 with TRBJ1-2; D remains ambiguous. Looked up from germline, CDR1 is MGHRA and CDR2 is YSYEKL. Between the trimmed V and J ends, which lost 0 bases and 4 bases, there was a span of 12 bases. There are 15 residues in the CDR3.

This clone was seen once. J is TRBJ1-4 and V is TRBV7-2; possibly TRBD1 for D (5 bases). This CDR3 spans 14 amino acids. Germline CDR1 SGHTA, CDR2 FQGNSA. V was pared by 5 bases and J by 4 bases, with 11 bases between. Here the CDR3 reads CASSQRQLNEKLFF. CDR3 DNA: TGTGCCAGCAGCCAGAGACAGCTTAATGAAAAACTGTTTTTT.

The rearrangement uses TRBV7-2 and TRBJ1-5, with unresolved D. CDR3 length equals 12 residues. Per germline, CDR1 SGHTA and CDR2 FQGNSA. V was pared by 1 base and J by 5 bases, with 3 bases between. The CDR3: CASSLDHQPQHF. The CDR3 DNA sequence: TGTGCCAGCAGCTTAGATCATCAGCCCCAGCATTTT.

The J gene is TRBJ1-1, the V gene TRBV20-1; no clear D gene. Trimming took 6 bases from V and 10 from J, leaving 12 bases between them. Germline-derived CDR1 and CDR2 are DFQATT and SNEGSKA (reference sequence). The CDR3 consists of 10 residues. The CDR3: CSALHEGAFF. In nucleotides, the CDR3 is TGCAGTGCCCTACATGAAGGAGCTTTCTTT.

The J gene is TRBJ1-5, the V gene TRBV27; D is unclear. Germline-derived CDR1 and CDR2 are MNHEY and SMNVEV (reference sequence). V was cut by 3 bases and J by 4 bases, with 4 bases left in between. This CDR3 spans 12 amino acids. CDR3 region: CASSLPNQPQHF. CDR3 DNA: TGTGCCAGCAGTTTGCCAAATCAGCCCCAGCATTTT.

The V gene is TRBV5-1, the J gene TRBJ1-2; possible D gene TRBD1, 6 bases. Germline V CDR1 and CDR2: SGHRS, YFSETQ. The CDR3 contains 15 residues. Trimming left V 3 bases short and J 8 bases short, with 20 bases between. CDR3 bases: TGCGCCAGCAGCTCCGGAGGGGGGGAAGGTGGAGGCTACACCTTC. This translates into CASSSGGGEGGGYTF.

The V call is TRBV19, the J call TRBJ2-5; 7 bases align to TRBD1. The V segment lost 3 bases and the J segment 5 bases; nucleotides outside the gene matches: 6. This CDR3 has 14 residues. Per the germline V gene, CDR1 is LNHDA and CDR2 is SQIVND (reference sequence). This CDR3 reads CASSIRDRAETQYF. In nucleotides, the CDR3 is TGTGCCAGTAGTATTCGAGACAGGGCCGAGACCCAGTACTTC.

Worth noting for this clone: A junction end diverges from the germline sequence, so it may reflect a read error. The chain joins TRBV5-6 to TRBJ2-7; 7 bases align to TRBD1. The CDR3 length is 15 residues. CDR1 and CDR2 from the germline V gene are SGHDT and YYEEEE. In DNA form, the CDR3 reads TGTGCCAGCAGCTCGACAGGGCTTCTCTCCCACGAGCAGTACTTC. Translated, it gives CASSSTGLLSHEQYF.

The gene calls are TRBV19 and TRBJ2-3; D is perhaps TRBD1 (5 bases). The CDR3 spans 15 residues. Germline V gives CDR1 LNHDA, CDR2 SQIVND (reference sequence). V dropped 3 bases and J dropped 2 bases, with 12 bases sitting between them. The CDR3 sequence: CASSIAEGVTDTQYF. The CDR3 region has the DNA TGTGCCAGTAGTATCGCAGAAGGGGTCACAGATACGCAGTATTTT.

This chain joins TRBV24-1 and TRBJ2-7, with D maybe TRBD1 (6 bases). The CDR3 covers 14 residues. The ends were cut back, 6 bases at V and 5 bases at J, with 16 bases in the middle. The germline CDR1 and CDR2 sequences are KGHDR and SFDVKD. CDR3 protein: CATSIEKQGHEQYF. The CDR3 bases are TGTGCCACCAGTATAGAAAAACAGGGACACGAGCAGTACTTC.

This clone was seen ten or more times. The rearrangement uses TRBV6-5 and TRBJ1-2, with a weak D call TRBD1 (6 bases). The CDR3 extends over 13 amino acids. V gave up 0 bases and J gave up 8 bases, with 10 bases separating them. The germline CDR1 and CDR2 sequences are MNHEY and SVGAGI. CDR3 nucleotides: TGTGCCAGCAGTTACTCTGGACAGAAGGGCTACACCTTC. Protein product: CASSYSGQKGYTF.

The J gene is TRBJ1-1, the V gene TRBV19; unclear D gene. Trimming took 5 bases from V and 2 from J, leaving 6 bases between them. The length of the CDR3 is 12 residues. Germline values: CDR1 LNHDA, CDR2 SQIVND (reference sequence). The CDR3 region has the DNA TGTGCCAGTAGTCAACCCAACACTGAAGCTTTCTTT. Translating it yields CASSQPNTEAFF. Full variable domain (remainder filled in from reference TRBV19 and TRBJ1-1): DGGITQSPKYLFRKEGQNVTLSCEQNLNHDAMYWYRQDPGQGLRLIYYSQIVNDFQKGDIAEGYSVSREKKESFPLTVTSAQKNPTAFYLCASSQPNTEAFFGQGTRLTVV.